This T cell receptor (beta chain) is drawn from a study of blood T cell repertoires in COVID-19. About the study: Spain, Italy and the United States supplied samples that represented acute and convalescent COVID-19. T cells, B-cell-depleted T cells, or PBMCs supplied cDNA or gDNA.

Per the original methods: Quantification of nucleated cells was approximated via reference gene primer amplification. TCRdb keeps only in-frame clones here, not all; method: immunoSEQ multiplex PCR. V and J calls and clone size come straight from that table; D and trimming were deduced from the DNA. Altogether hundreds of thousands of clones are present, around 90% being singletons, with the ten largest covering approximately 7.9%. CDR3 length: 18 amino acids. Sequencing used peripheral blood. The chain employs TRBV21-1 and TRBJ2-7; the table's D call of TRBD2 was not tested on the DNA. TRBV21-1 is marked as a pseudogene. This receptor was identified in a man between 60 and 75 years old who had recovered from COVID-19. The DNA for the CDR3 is TGTGCCAGCAGCAAACCTCATTGTGAGGGGGGGCTTGGCTACGAGCAGTACTTC. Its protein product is CASSKPHCEGGLGYEQYF.